Listed below are T cell receptor beta chains from one sample, sequenced in a study of cytomegalovirus exposure and HLA in healthy donors. Sequenced by immunoSEQ multiplex PCR; TCRdb stores in-frame clones only, minus some. The sample lists roughly 160,000 clones, roughly 84% occurring once. The sequenced sample consisted of PBMCs. All receptors come from a man aged 25-40 years in good health and CMV-seronegative. The CDR3 runs from the conserved cysteine through the conserved F or W. The D gene is left open where the match is weak. Only part of the rows carry a size: once, few, many, or a class if the clone is expanded.

clone size: NA; J gene: TRBJ1-5; V gene: TRBV6-4; D gene: TRBD1; CDR3 protein: CASSDSNRTGARNQPQHF; CDR3 DNA: TGTGCCAGCAGTGACTCGAATAGGACAGGGGCCCGTAATCAGCCCCAGCATTTT
clone size: NA; J gene: TRBJ2-4; V gene: TRBV25-1; D gene: TRBD1; CDR3 protein: CASSAPQGAYKNIQYF; CDR3 DNA: TGTGCCAGCAGTGCCCCTCAGGGGGCGTACAAAAACATTCAGTACTTC
clone size: NA; J gene: TRBJ2-2; V gene: TRBV27; D gene: TRBD1; CDR3 protein: CASSLFGQGANTGELFF; CDR3 DNA: TGTGCCAGCAGTTTATTTGGACAGGGGGCAAACACCGGGGAGCTGTTTTTT
clone size: NA; J gene: TRBJ2-5; V gene: TRBV5-6; D gene: NA; CDR3 protein: CASSLGLVQETQYF; CDR3 DNA: TGTGCCAGCAGCTTGGGGCTAGTTCAAGAGACCCAGTACTTC
clone size: NA; J gene: TRBJ2-7; V gene: TRBV27; D gene: TRBD1; CDR3 protein: CASRNRGLYEQYF; CDR3 DNA: TGTGCCAGCAGAAACAGGGGGCTGTACGAGCAGTACTTC
clone size: NA; J gene: TRBJ1-2; V gene: TRBV30; D gene: NA; CDR3 protein: CAWSVGQKNYGYTF; CDR3 DNA: TGTGCCTGGAGTGTAGGACAGAAGAACTATGGCTACACCTTC
clone size: NA; J gene: TRBJ2-3; V gene: TRBV18; D gene: TRBD1; CDR3 protein: CASSARRSGRGPDTQYF; CDR3 DNA: TGTGCCAGCTCAGCCCGGCGGAGCGGTAGGGGGCCAGATACGCAGTATTTT
clone size: NA; J gene: TRBJ1-2; V gene: TRBV30; D gene: NA; CDR3 protein: CAWSVAVTNYGYTF; CDR3 DNA: TGTGCCTGGAGTGTGGCAGTGACTAACTATGGCTACACCTTC
clone size: NA; J gene: TRBJ2-7; V gene: TRBV11-2; D gene: TRBD2; CDR3 protein: CASSLDLTSGSYEQYF; CDR3 DNA: TGTGCCAGCAGCTTAGATTTAACTAGCGGTTCCTACGAGCAGTACTTC
clone size: NA; J gene: TRBJ1-5; V gene: TRBV18; D gene: TRBD1; CDR3 protein: CASSLRTGENQPQHF; CDR3 DNA: TGTGCCAGCTCACTCCGGACAGGAGAAAATCAGCCCCAGCATTTT
clone size: NA; J gene: TRBJ1-3; V gene: TRBV9; D gene: NA; CDR3 protein: CASSRRLSGNTIYF; CDR3 DNA: TGTGCCAGCAGCCGCAGGCTCTCTGGAAACACCATATATTTT
clone size: NA; J gene: TRBJ1-4; V gene: TRBV7-6; D gene: NA; CDR3 protein: CASSSTGATNEKLFF; CDR3 DNA: TGTGCCAGCAGCTCAACAGGTGCAACTAATGAAAAACTGTTTTTT
clone size: NA; J gene: TRBJ2-3; V gene: TRBV4-2; D gene: TRBD2; CDR3 protein: CASSQSGVADTQYF; CDR3 DNA: TGTGCCAGCAGCCAGAGCGGGGTCGCAGATACGCAGTATTTT
clone size: NA; J gene: TRBJ2-1; V gene: TRBV27; D gene: NA; CDR3 protein: CASSTKGIASYNEQFF; CDR3 DNA: TGTGCCAGCAGTACTAAGGGAATAGCGTCTTACAATGAGCAGTTCTTC
clone size: NA; J gene: TRBJ2-2; V gene: TRBV5-1; D gene: NA; CDR3 protein: CATSQQGDTGELFF; CDR3 DNA: TGCGCCACCTCGCAACAGGGAGACACCGGGGAGCTGTTTTTT
clone size: NA; J gene: TRBJ1-5; V gene: TRBV6-1; D gene: NA; CDR3 protein: CASSVTGHSNQPQHF; CDR3 DNA: TGTGCCAGCAGTGTCACAGGGCATAGCAATCAGCCCCAGCATTTT
clone size: NA; J gene: TRBJ2-5; V gene: TRBV5-1; D gene: TRBD2; CDR3 protein: CASSNGLAGKSQETQYF; CDR3 DNA: TGCGCCAGCAGCAACGGACTAGCGGGGAAGTCCCAAGAGACCCAGTACTTC
clone size: few; J gene: TRBJ2-5; V gene: TRBV5-1; D gene: TRBD1; CDR3 protein: CASSPEGWGQGLGKTQYF; CDR3 DNA: TGCGCCAGCAGCCCCGAAGGATGGGGACAGGGTTTGGGGAAGACCCAGTACTTC
clone size: NA; J gene: TRBJ2-2; V gene: TRBV19; D gene: TRBD2; CDR3 protein: CAISDRLREGDTGELFF; CDR3 DNA: TGTGCCATTTCGGACAGGTTGCGGGAGGGGGACACCGGGGAGCTGTTTTTT
clone size: NA; J gene: TRBJ2-1; V gene: TRBV18; D gene: TRBD2; CDR3 protein: CASSPPASGSTGEQFF; CDR3 DNA: TGTGCCAGCTCACCTCCCGCTAGCGGGAGTACGGGTGAGCAGTTCTTC
clone size: NA; J gene: TRBJ1-1; V gene: TRBV5-1; D gene: TRBD1; CDR3 protein: CASSLTGGANTEAFF; CDR3 DNA: TGCGCCAGCAGCTTGACAGGGGGCGCGAACACTGAAGCTTTCTTT
clone size: NA; J gene: TRBJ2-7; V gene: TRBV5-4; D gene: TRBD2; CDR3 protein: CASRRGTSGTYEQYF; CDR3 DNA: TGTGCCAGCAGACGGGGGACTAGCGGGACCTACGAGCAGTACTTC
clone size: few; J gene: TRBJ2-1; V gene: TRBV18; D gene: NA; CDR3 protein: CASSPEAYNEQFF; CDR3 DNA: TGTGCCAGCTCACCAGAAGCGTACAATGAGCAGTTCTTC
clone size: NA; J gene: TRBJ1-3; V gene: TRBV9; D gene: NA; CDR3 protein: CASSVGGRSGNTIYF; CDR3 DNA: TGTGCCAGCAGCGTAGGGGGCAGGTCTGGAAACACCATATATTTT
clone size: NA; J gene: TRBJ2-1; V gene: TRBV11-3; D gene: NA; CDR3 protein: CASSPTDRWSSYNEQFF; CDR3 DNA: TGTGCCAGCAGCCCAACCGACAGGTGGAGCTCCTACAATGAGCAGTTCTTC
clone size: NA; J gene: TRBJ1-1; V gene: TRBV28; D gene: TRBD1; CDR3 protein: CASTPRTGPTEAFF; CDR3 DNA: TGTGCCAGCACCCCCCGGACAGGGCCCACTGAAGCTTTCTTT
clone size: NA; J gene: TRBJ2-6; V gene: TRBV4-2; D gene: TRBD2; CDR3 protein: CASSQIQRGVSGANVLTF; CDR3 DNA: TGTGCCAGCAGCCAAATCCAGCGGGGGGTGTCTGGGGCCAACGTCCTGACTTTC
clone size: NA; J gene: TRBJ1-2; V gene: TRBV5-8; D gene: TRBD1; CDR3 protein: CASSPWTTGGYVYTF; CDR3 DNA: TGTGCCAGCAGCCCCTGGACGACAGGGGGGTATGTCTACACCTTC
clone size: NA; J gene: TRBJ2-7; V gene: TRBV6-5; D gene: NA; CDR3 protein: CASTNSGTGSYEQYF; CDR3 DNA: TGTGCCAGCACGAATAGCGGCACCGGTTCCTACGAGCAGTACTTC
clone size: NA; J gene: TRBJ2-7; V gene: TRBV5-1; D gene: NA; CDR3 protein: CASSLAKGLRPSYEQYF; CDR3 DNA: TGCGCCAGCAGCTTGGCCAAAGGACTACGCCCTTCCTACGAGCAGTACTTC
clone size: few; J gene: TRBJ1-2; V gene: TRBV15; D gene: NA; CDR3 protein: CATSRDQFGQHFNYGYTF; CDR3 DNA: TGTGCCACCAGCAGAGATCAATTTGGACAGCATTTTAACTATGGCTACACCTTC
clone size: few; J gene: TRBJ2-3; V gene: TRBV2; D gene: TRBD2; CDR3 protein: CARTPSGGTDTQYF; CDR3 DNA: TGTGCCAGGACCCCTAGCGGCGGGACAGATACGCAGTATTTT
clone size: few; J gene: TRBJ1-3; V gene: TRBV30; D gene: NA; CDR3 protein: CAWSRDRSSGNTIYF; CDR3 DNA: TGTGCCTGGAGCCGAGACAGGAGCTCTGGAAACACCATATATTTT
clone size: NA; J gene: TRBJ2-1; V gene: TRBV27; D gene: NA; CDR3 protein: CASSLSRNSFMNEQFF; CDR3 DNA: TGTGCCAGCAGTTTATCGAGGAATTCGTTTATGAATGAGCAGTTCTTC
clone size: NA; J gene: TRBJ1-5; V gene: TRBV15; D gene: NA; CDR3 protein: CATSRGRGGGAESNQPQHF; CDR3 DNA: TGTGCCACCAGCAGAGGACGCGGCGGGGGGGCAGAAAGCAATCAGCCCCAGCATTTT
clone size: NA; J gene: TRBJ2-7; V gene: TRBV4-3; D gene: TRBD1; CDR3 protein: CASSPSGTGDEQYF; CDR3 DNA: TGCGCCAGCAGCCCTTCCGGGACAGGGGACGAGCAGTACTTC
clone size: NA; J gene: TRBJ2-7; V gene: TRBV27; D gene: NA; CDR3 protein: CASSQQGQNYEQYF; CDR3 DNA: TGTGCCAGCAGCCAACAAGGACAGAATTACGAGCAGTACTTC
clone size: NA; J gene: TRBJ2-7; V gene: TRBV11-2; D gene: NA; CDR3 protein: CASSYNRVSYEQYF; CDR3 DNA: TGTGCCAGCAGCTATAACAGGGTGTCCTACGAGCAGTACTTC
clone size: NA; J gene: TRBJ2-4; V gene: TRBV5-6; D gene: NA; CDR3 protein: CASSLPRARAIAKNIQYF; CDR3 DNA: TGTGCCAGCAGCTTACCTAGGGCGAGGGCCATAGCCAAAAACATTCAGTACTTC